This passage covers 8 T cell receptor beta chains from one sample sequenced in a study of blood T cells in healthy people across ages. The use of a sample-barcoded 5' primer and a J-beta primer mix characterized a second PCR of roughly 7 to 11 cycles. MiXCR, run by TCRdb on the 5' RACE reads, gives a single entry per CDR3 protein. The sample includes around 2 million distinct CDR3 sequences, around 42% of them seen just once. The sequenced material came from blood. These TCRs come from a human donor in good health.

The rearrangement uses TRBV7-2 and TRBJ2-1, with D unresolved. The CDR3 consists of 15 residues. Germline V gene sequence: CDR1 SGHTA, CDR2 FQGNSA. V was shortened by 11 bases and J by 0 bases, with 17 bases between the two germline ends. The CDR3 protein is CASQPGLFSYNEQFF. The CDR3, as DNA: TGTGCCTCACAGCCCGGTCTCTTCTCCTACAATGAGCAGTTCTTC.

The V and J genes are TRBV7-8 and TRBJ2-1; 7 bases are shared with TRBD1. The germline gives CDR1 SGHVS, CDR2 FQNEAQ. The CDR3 consists of 18 residues. The V gene end was trimmed by 1 base and the J gene end by 7 bases; junction bases not matched to a gene: 16. The CDR3 spells CASSLDGARQGEGNEQFF. For the CDR3, the DNA is TGTGCCAGCAGCTTAGATGGGGCGCGACAGGGCGAGGGAAATGAGCAGTTCTTC.

This clonotype has a handful of counts. The V gene is TRBV6-4, the J gene TRBJ2-3, with a possible D match to TRBD2 (6 bases). Germline loops: CDR1 MRHNA, CDR2 SNTAGT. V was clipped by 1 base and J by 0 bases, with 11 bases between them. The CDR3 runs to 16 residues. Written as DNA, the CDR3 is TGTGCCAGCAGTGACTACGCGGGGACTAGCACAGATACGCAGTATTTT. The encoded protein is CASSDYAGTSTDTQYF.

There are a few counts of this clonotype. The rearrangement uses TRBV6-2 or TRBV6-3 and TRBJ1-1; tentative D call: TRBD1 (6 bases). The V end lost 2 bases, the J end lost 6 bases, and 10 bases lay between the germline ends. This CDR3 has 13 residues. Germline values: CDR1 MNHEY, CDR2 SVGEGT. The CDR3 region has the DNA TGTGCCAGCAGTTACGGGCAGGGGTCTGAAGCTTTCTTT. Translated: CASSYGQGSEAFF.

This clonotype appeared a few times. V is TRBV4-3 and J is TRBJ1-1, with 8 nucleotides matching TRBD1. Losses at the gene ends were 4 bases for V and 2 bases for J; bases not matched to a gene: 6. The germline CDR1 and CDR2 sequences are LGHNA and YSLEER. This CDR3 spans 15 amino acids. CDR3 DNA: TGCGCCAGCAGCCCCGTCAGGGGGCTTAACACTGAAGCTTTCTTT. This encodes CASSPVRGLNTEAFF.

With regard to this clonotype: The CDR3 end shows no conserved phenylalanine or tryptophan, and so a read error is likely. The chain carries TRBV6-5 and TRBJ2-7; D not resolved. The germline V gene encodes CDR1 MNHEY and CDR2 SVGAGI. The CDR3 runs 14 residues. The V and J ends lost 2 bases and 3 bases respectively, with 11 bases between them. CDR3 DNA sequence: TGTGCCAGCAGTTACGGACCTAATAACTACGAGCAGTACTTA. This sequence encodes CASSYGPNNYEQYL.

The rearrangement uses TRBV27 and TRBJ2-3, with TRBD1 identical over 9 bases. Germline assignment: CDR1 MNHEY and CDR2 SMNVEV (reference sequence). The V gene end was trimmed by 6 bases and the J gene end by 3 bases; junction bases not matched to a gene: 4. The CDR3 contains 14 residues. Written as DNA, the CDR3 is TGTGCCAGCAGGACGGGACAGGGAACAGATACGCAGTATTTT. Translated: CASRTGQGTDTQYF.

This clonotype was seen only a few times. The rearrangement links TRBV12-3 or TRBV12-4 to TRBJ1-2; weak D call: TRBD1 (5 bases). This CDR3 has 12 residues. V lost 8 bases and J lost 4, with 11 bases in between. For the CDR3, the DNA is TGTGCCAGCGGGGGATCGGGCTATGGCTACACCTTC. Protein sequence: CASGGSGYGYTF.